Listed here are 32 T cell receptor beta chains from one sample, sequenced in a study of blood T cell repertoires in COVID-19. Sequenced by immunoSEQ multiplex PCR; TCRdb stores in-frame clones only, minus some. The repertoire includes roughly 250,000 clones, roughly four fifths of them detected once, and about 2% sits in the top ten. Sequenced sample: peripheral blood. Every receptor here comes from an elderly woman with acute or convalescent COVID-19.

This clone was seen more than once but under ten times. The V call is TRBV28, the J call TRBJ1-6; TRBD1 aligns across 7 bases. Germline CDR1 and CDR2: MDHEN and SYDVKM. The CDR3 is 14 residues long. The V and J ends lost 4 bases and 7 bases, in that order; junction bases with no gene match: 4. This CDR3 reads CASSYGTVNSPLHF. The CDR3 nucleotides are TGTGCCAGCAGTTACGGGACAGTAAATTCACCCCTCCACTTT.

The CDR3 DNA reads as TGTGCCAGCAGCCCCCTCCCCCTTCGCACAGATACGCAGTATTTT. Its protein product is CASSPLPLRTDTQYF. The chain recombines TRBV6-2 or TRBV6-3 with TRBJ2-3; D is unresolved. V was clipped by 6 bases and J by 1 base, with 14 bases between them. This CDR3 contains 15 residues. From germline, CDR1 is MNHEY and CDR2 SVGEGT.

The chain carries TRBV7-3 and TRBJ1-1, with unresolved D. Germline CDR1 SGHTA, CDR2 FQGTGA. The CDR3 length is 13 residues. V lost 1 base to trimming and J lost 3 bases, with 6 bases between them. The CDR3 coding sequence is TGTGCCAGCAGCTTAAATCGGGACACTGAAGCTTTCTTT. Translated: CASSLNRDTEAFF.

The V and J genes are TRBV7-2 and TRBJ2-1; D is possibly TRBD2 (6 bases). CDR1 SGHTA and CDR2 FQGNSA come from the germline V gene. V was clipped by 0 bases and J by 7 bases, with 7 bases between them. This CDR3 spans 13 amino acids. This CDR3 is CASSLARDNEQFF. The CDR3 nucleotides read TGTGCCAGCAGCTTAGCGCGGGATAATGAGCAGTTCTTC.

The rearrangement links TRBV4-3 to TRBJ1-1; D remains ambiguous. The CDR3 contains 14 residues. Trimming took 2 bases from V and 1 from J, leaving 8 bases between them. Germline assignment: CDR1 LGHNA and CDR2 YSLEER. The CDR3 protein is CASSQWPENTEAFF. In nucleotides, the CDR3 is TGCGCCAGCAGCCAATGGCCAGAGAACACTGAAGCTTTCTTT.

The chain joins TRBV5-1 to TRBJ1-1; TRBD1 is a possible D gene (6 bases). This CDR3 spans 15 amino acids. The germline gives CDR1 SGHRS, CDR2 YFSETQ. V was shortened by 4 bases and J by 2 bases, with 15 bases between the two germline ends. CDR3: CASSPEATGNTEAFF. The CDR3 DNA is TGCGCCAGCAGCCCGGAGGCGACAGGAAACACTGAAGCTTTCTTT.

This clone showed up just a few times. The V call is TRBV6-5, the J call TRBJ1-2; 7 nucleotides align to TRBD1. Germline CDR1 and CDR2: MNHEY and SVGAGI. Trimming removed 0 bases from V and 4 bases from J; junction bases left unmatched: 5. The CDR3 is 15 amino acids. This CDR3 is CASSYSEGAGYGYTF. The CDR3 nucleotides read TGTGCCAGCAGTTACTCAGAGGGGGCGGGCTATGGCTACACCTTC.

The chain employs TRBV5-1 and TRBJ2-7; TRBD1 aligns across 9 bases. The germline gives CDR1 SGHRS, CDR2 YFSETQ. The CDR3 covers 15 residues. Trimming cost V 0 bases and J 2 bases; bases outside gene matches: 3. The CDR3 is CASSLVGTGPYEQYF. Here the CDR3 DNA reads TGCGCCAGCAGCTTGGTTGGGACAGGGCCCTACGAGCAGTACTTC.

This clone has a handful of counts. The chain carries TRBV5-1 and TRBJ1-1; D is unclear. The CDR3 sequence is 15 residues long. From germline, CDR1 is SGHRS and CDR2 YFSETQ. Trimming removed 0 bases at V and 2 bases at J, with 11 bases between. The CDR3 loop is CASSLVPGRNTEAFF. The CDR3, as DNA: TGCGCCAGCAGCTTGGTACCAGGCCGTAACACTGAAGCTTTCTTT. Full variable domain (missing parts from reference TRBV5-1 and TRBJ1-1): KAGVTQTPRYLIKTRGQQVTLSCSPISGHRSVSWYQQTPGQGLQFLFEYFSETQRNKGNFPGRFSGRQFSNSRSEMNVSTLELGDSALYLCASSLVPGRNTEAFFGQGTRLTVV.

This chain uses TRBV4-2 with TRBJ2-5; TRBD1 agrees at 9 bases. After removal of 3 bases from V and 1 base from J, the junction contained 3 bases not matched to a gene. Germline lookup yields CDR1 LGHNA and CDR2 YNFKEQ. The CDR3 length is 15 residues. The CDR3 region is CASSQGDRAQETQYF. The CDR3 DNA follows: TGTGCCAGCAGCCAGGGGGACAGGGCCCAAGAGACCCAGTACTTC.

V is TRBV9 and J is TRBJ2-7; 7 bases align to TRBD1. The V gene end was trimmed by 3 bases and the J gene end by 2 bases; junction bases not matched to a gene: 11. This CDR3 region has 16 residues. Germline V gene data show CDR1 as SGDLS and CDR2 as YYNGEE. CDR3 DNA sequence: TGTGCCAGCAGCGCCGCAGGGGGTAAAGGGACCTACGAGCAGTACTTC. This codes for CASSAAGGKGTYEQYF. Full variable domain (missing parts from reference TRBV9 and TRBJ2-7): DSGVTQTPKHLITATGQRVTLRCSPRSGDLSVYWYQQSLDQGLQFLIQYYNGEERAKGNILERFSAQQFPDLHSELNLSSLELGDSALYFCASSAAGGKGTYEQYFGPGTRLTVT.

V is TRBV5-1 and J is TRBJ1-1; TRBD1 matches 10 bases. There are 16 residues in the CDR3. V gave up 3 bases and J gave up 4 bases; unmatched junction bases: 9. CDR1 is SGHRS and CDR2 is YFSETQ in the germline V gene. DNA for the CDR3: TGCGCCAGCAGCTGGATGACAGGGGGCGGTGGCACTGAAGCTTTCTTT. Translating gives CASSWMTGGGGTEAFF.

This clone was seen more than once but under ten times. The V and J genes are TRBV19 and TRBJ2-5; 11 bases agree with TRBD1. Germline trimming cut 2 bases from V and 7 bases from J; bases unmatched to any gene: 6. This CDR3 has 15 residues. The germline gives CDR1 LNHDA, CDR2 SQIVND (reference sequence). The CDR3 nucleotides read TGTGCCAGTAGTATATGGACAGGGGGCAGAGGGACCCAGTACTTC. It codes for CASSIWTGGRGTQYF.

The chain combines TRBV7-8 with TRBJ2-7, with 12 nucleotides matching TRBD2. CDR1 is SGHVS and CDR2 is FQNEAQ in the germline V gene. The CDR3 spans 22 residues. V lost 0 bases to trimming and J lost 0 bases; unmatched junction nucleotides: 18. This chain's CDR3 is CASSLAATSGGRSPPPSYEQYF. CDR3 sequence (DNA): TGTGCCAGCAGCTTAGCGGCTACTAGCGGGGGGCGGAGTCCACCCCCCTCCTACGAGCAGTACTTC.

The V and J genes are TRBV7-8 and TRBJ1-6, with no clear D. Trimming took off 5 bases at V and 0 bases at J, with 11 bases between the two ends. This CDR3 comprises 16 residues. Germline CDR1 reads SGHVS; CDR2 reads FQNEAQ. CDR3 sequence: CASSREGSSYNSPLHF. The CDR3 DNA reads as TGTGCCAGCAGCCGAGAAGGGAGCTCCTATAATTCACCCCTCCACTTT.

The chain combines TRBV28 with TRBJ2-3; 9 nucleotides line up with TRBD1. From germline, CDR1 is MDHEN and CDR2 SYDVKM. The CDR3 is 13 residues long. Germline trimming cut 6 bases from V and 3 bases from J; bases unmatched to any gene: 1. The DNA for the CDR3 is TGTGCCAGCAGGACAGGGGGAACAGATACGCAGTATTTT. This sequence encodes CASRTGGTDTQYF.

The chain has TRBV5-6 and TRBJ1-5; D is unclear. V gave up 1 base and J gave up 0 bases, with 8 bases separating them. This CDR3 comprises 15 residues. Germline lookup yields CDR1 SGHDT and CDR2 YYEEEE. Written as DNA, the CDR3 is TGTGCCAGCAGCTTGAGAGGTTATAGCAATCAGCCCCAGCATTTT. As protein: CASSLRGYSNQPQHF.

V usage is TRBV30 and J usage is TRBJ2-2, with 8 bases identical to TRBD2. CDR1 and CDR2 from the germline V gene are GTSNPN and SVGIG (reference sequence). CDR3 length: 15 residues. The trim removed 2 bases at V and 6 bases at J, leaving 8 bases unmatched. CDR3 protein: CAWSRLAGFAGELFF. The CDR3 DNA follows: TGTGCCTGGAGTAGGTTAGCGGGGTTTGCCGGGGAGCTGTTTTTT. Full variable domain (missing parts from reference TRBV30 and TRBJ2-2): SQTIHQWPATLVQPVGSPLSLECTVEGTSNPNLYWYRQAAGRGLQLLFYSVGIGQISSEVPQNLSASRPQDRQFILSSKKLLLSDSGFYLCAWSRLAGFAGELFFGEGSRLTVL.

The V gene is TRBV28, the J gene TRBJ2-2; 10 bases line up with TRBD2. This CDR3 is 15 amino acids long. CDR1 and CDR2 (germline): MDHEN, SYDVKM. The V segment lost 7 bases and the J segment 6 bases; nucleotides outside the gene matches: 8. The CDR3 reads CASTSMSGRAGELFF. CDR3 nucleotide sequence: TGTGCCAGCACCTCTATGAGCGGGAGGGCCGGGGAGCTGTTTTTT.

V is TRBV29-1 and J is TRBJ1-1; 9 nucleotides agree with TRBD1. Per germline, CDR1 SQVTM and CDR2 ANQGSEA. Germline trimming cut 7 bases from V and 0 bases from J; bases unmatched to any gene: 3. CDR3 length equals 13 residues. The chain's CDR3 is CSADRGMNTEAFF. CDR3 DNA: TGCAGCGCTGACAGGGGGATGAACACTGAAGCTTTCTTT.

This clone was detected only once. The chain uses TRBV19 and TRBJ2-3; a weak D match, TRBD2 (6 bases). Per germline, CDR1 LNHDA and CDR2 SQIVND (reference sequence). Trimming shortened V by 5 bases and J by 6 bases, and 15 bases separated the two germline ends. This CDR3 comprises 14 residues. The CDR3 sequence is CASSLNGGIDTQYF. For the CDR3, the DNA is TGTGCCAGTAGTCTAAACGGGGGTATCGATACGCAGTATTTT.

The chain employs TRBV3-1 (or the pseudogene TRBV3-2) and TRBJ1-1; D gene uncertain. The ends were cut back, 8 bases at V and 0 bases at J, with 7 bases in the middle. This CDR3 has 12 residues. The V gene's germline CDR1 is LGHDT and CDR2 YNNKEL (reference sequence). DNA for the CDR3: TGTGCCAGCGGCAAGTTGAACACTGAAGCTTTCTTT. Amino acids: CASGKLNTEAFF.

The J gene is TRBJ1-1, the V gene TRBV9; D not certain. Germline CDR1 SGDLS, CDR2 YYNGEE. This CDR3 region has 14 residues. V was clipped by 0 bases and J by 1 base, with 7 bases between them. The CDR3 region is CASSVGQANTEAFF. DNA for the CDR3: TGTGCCAGCAGCGTAGGGCAGGCGAACACTGAAGCTTTCTTT.

The rearrangement joins TRBV27 to TRBJ1-4; TRBD1 is a possible D gene (5 bases). This CDR3 has 17 residues. Trimming shortened V by 4 bases and J by 6 bases, and 21 bases separated the two germline ends. Germline V gene sequence: CDR1 MNHEY, CDR2 SMNVEV (reference sequence). The CDR3 loop is CASSSQGVGSQHEKLFF. CDR3 bases: TGTGCCAGCAGTTCTCAGGGTGTTGGTTCTCAGCATGAAAAACTGTTTTTT. Combining the CDR3 with reference TRBV27 and TRBJ1-4 gives the whole variable domain EAQVTQNPRYLITVTGKKLTVTCSQNMNHEYMSWYRQDPGLGLRQIYYSMNVEVTDKGDVPEGYKVSRKEKRNFPLILESPSPNQTSLYFCASSSQGVGSQHEKLFFGSGTQLSVL.

In DNA, the CDR3 is TGTGCCAGCAGAACAGACAGGAGCTCCTATAATTCACCCCTCCACTTT. Translation: CASRTDRSSYNSPLHF. The J gene is TRBJ1-6, the V gene TRBV7-2, with D possibly TRBD1 on 6 matching bases. The V gene's germline CDR1 is SGHTA and CDR2 FQGNSA. The CDR3 covers 16 residues. The V and J ends lost 6 bases and 0 bases respectively, with 12 bases between them.

The chain employs TRBV18 and TRBJ1-2, with no clear D. Trimming left V 2 bases short and J 8 bases short, with 12 bases between. Germline loops: CDR1 KGHSH, CDR2 LQKENI. The CDR3 extends over 13 amino acids. CDR3 sequence: CASSPSPDSGYTF. As DNA, the CDR3 is TGTGCCAGCTCACCATCTCCCGATAGCGGCTACACCTTC.

The V call is TRBV19, the J call TRBJ1-5, with no clear D. The CDR3 length is 13 residues. Germline loops: CDR1 LNHDA, CDR2 SQIVND (reference sequence). Trimming left V 6 bases short and J 7 bases short, with 13 bases between. The CDR3 bases are TGTGCCAGTAGCCTATTTGGTGCCCAGCCCCAGCATTTT. Protein sequence: CASSLFGAQPQHF.

V and J are TRBV30 and TRBJ1-2; 9 nucleotides match TRBD1. Germline CDR1 reads GTSNPN; CDR2 reads SVGIG (reference sequence). The ends lost 7 bases at V and 5 bases at J; junction bases unmatched: 8. This CDR3 has 13 residues. CDR3 amino acids: CAFHWTGDYGYTF. CDR3 nucleotides: TGTGCCTTCCATTGGACAGGGGATTATGGCTACACCTTC. The full variable domain, its missing parts supplied by reference TRBV30 and TRBJ1-2, is SQTIHQWPATLVQPVGSPLSLECTVEGTSNPNLYWYRQAAGRGLQLLFYSVGIGQISSEVPQNLSASRPQDRQFILSSKKLLLSDSGFYLCAFHWTGDYGYTFGSGTRLTVV.

Only a few counts were recorded for this clone. This chain links TRBV30 with TRBJ1-6; D perhaps matches TRBD1 (5 bases). Trimming pared 4 bases from V and 10 bases from J, leaving 14 bases between. From germline, CDR1 is GTSNPN and CDR2 SVGIG (reference sequence). The CDR3 length is 13 residues. The DNA of the CDR3 is TGTGCCTGGAAGCTGACAGTGCAGTCACCCCTCCACTTT. Protein: CAWKLTVQSPLHF.

This rearrangement joins TRBV30 to TRBJ1-2; TRBD1 matches at 9 bases. The V gene's germline CDR1 is GTSNPN and CDR2 SVGIG (reference sequence). The length of the CDR3 is 13 residues. V dropped 2 bases and J dropped 8; count of bases not matched to a gene: 6. The CDR3 loop reads CAWSSRTGEGYTF. CDR3 nucleotide sequence: TGTGCCTGGAGTTCACGGACAGGGGAGGGCTACACCTTC. Looking up the rest from reference TRBV30 and TRBJ1-2 gives the full variable domain: SQTIHQWPATLVQPVGSPLSLECTVEGTSNPNLYWYRQAAGRGLQLLFYSVGIGQISSEVPQNLSASRPQDRQFILSSKKLLLSDSGFYLCAWSSRTGEGYTFGSGTRLTVV.

CDR3 nucleotide sequence: TGTGCCACCAGCAGCTCGACAGGGCCCTACGAGCAGTACTTC. As protein: CATSSSTGPYEQYF. The chain uses TRBV15 and TRBJ2-7; 7 bases match TRBD1. CDR1 LNHNV and CDR2 YYDKDF come from the germline V gene (reference sequence). The CDR3 sequence is 14 residues long. J lost 2 bases, V lost 3 bases, and 4 bases had no gene match.

This chain uses TRBV19 with TRBJ1-3; D uncertain. Germline assignment: CDR1 LNHDA and CDR2 SQIVND (reference sequence). Trimming removed 3 bases from V and 3 bases from J, with 9 bases in between. The CDR3 spans 14 residues. CDR3 nucleotides: TGTGCCAGTAGTATCCGACTCAATGGAAACACCATATATTTT. This codes for CASSIRLNGNTIYF.